The 5 T cell receptor beta chains reported below all come from one sample, sequenced in a study of technical replicates of blood from a handful of donors. The data were produced by immunoSEQ multiplex PCR, yet TCRdb's version contains in-frame clones alone and is incomplete. This sample has tens of thousands of clones, with about 92% found just once. Sequencing was done on a sample of T cells isolated from PBMCs. All receptors come from a human donor in good health.

The V call is TRBV20-1, the J call TRBJ2-5; 7 nucleotides match TRBD2. Germline V gene data show CDR1 as DFQATT and CDR2 as SNEGSKA (reference sequence). The length of the CDR3 is 11 residues. CDR3 sequence: CSVLARETQYF. CDR3 nucleotide sequence: TGCAGCGTACTAGCGAGAGAGACCCAGTACTTC.

In DNA form, the CDR3 reads TGTGCCATCAGCTCCCGCGCTCTAGCGGGAACATACAATGAGCAGTTCTTC. Translation gives CAISSRALAGTYNEQFF. The chain uses TRBV10-3 and TRBJ2-1; 9 nucleotides agree with TRBD2. The germline V gene has CDR1 ENHRY and CDR2 SYGVKD. The CDR3 is 17 residues long. V lost 6 bases, J lost 4 bases, and 13 bases stayed unmatched.

The rearrangement links TRBV4-1 to TRBJ2-1; tentatively, D is TRBD1 (5 bases). This CDR3 has 15 amino acids. Trimming pared 4 bases from V and 5 bases from J, leaving 15 bases between. Germline-derived CDR1 and CDR2 are MGHRA and YSYEKL. In DNA, the CDR3 is TGCGCCAGCAGCCCCCAGGTGGGGCAGGACAATGAGCAGTTCTTC. Amino acid sequence: CASSPQVGQDNEQFF.

The chain employs TRBV4-1 and TRBJ2-1; 8 nucleotides align to TRBD2. The germline V gene encodes CDR1 MGHRA and CDR2 YSYEKL. Germline trimming cut 5 bases from V and 7 bases from J; bases unmatched to any gene: 13. The CDR3 contains 16 residues. The CDR3 sequence is CASSYDGTRVENEQFF. The CDR3 DNA reads as TGCGCCAGCAGCTATGATGGGACTAGGGTTGAGAATGAGCAGTTCTTC.

The rearrangement links TRBV5-6 to TRBJ2-2, with a possible D match to TRBD2 (5 bases). Germline CDR1 reads SGHDT; CDR2 reads YYEEEE. Between the trimmed V and J ends, which lost 4 bases and 0 bases, there was a span of 10 bases. The CDR3 is 15 residues long. The CDR3 coding sequence is TGTGCCAGCAGCCTTGGACTTACGAACACCGGGGAGCTGTTTTTT. It yields the protein CASSLGLTNTGELFF.